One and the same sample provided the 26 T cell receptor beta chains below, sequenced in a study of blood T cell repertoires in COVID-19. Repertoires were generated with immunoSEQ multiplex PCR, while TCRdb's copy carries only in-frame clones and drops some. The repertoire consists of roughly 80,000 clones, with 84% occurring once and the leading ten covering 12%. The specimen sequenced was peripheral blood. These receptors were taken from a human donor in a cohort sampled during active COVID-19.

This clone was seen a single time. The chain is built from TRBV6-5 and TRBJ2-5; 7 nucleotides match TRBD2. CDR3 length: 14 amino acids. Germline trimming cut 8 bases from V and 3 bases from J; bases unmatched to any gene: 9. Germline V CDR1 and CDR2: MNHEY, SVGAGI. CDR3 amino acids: CASRRERGEETQYF. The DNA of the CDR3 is TGTGCCAGCCGGCGGGAGAGGGGAGAAGAGACCCAGTACTTC.

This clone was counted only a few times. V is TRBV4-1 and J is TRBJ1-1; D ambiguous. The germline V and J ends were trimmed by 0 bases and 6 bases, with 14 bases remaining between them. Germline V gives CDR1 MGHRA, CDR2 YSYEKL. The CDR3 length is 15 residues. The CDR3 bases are TGCGCCAGCAGCCAAGAAGGAGGGCGACGCGCTGAAGCTTTCTTT. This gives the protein CASSQEGGRRAEAFF.

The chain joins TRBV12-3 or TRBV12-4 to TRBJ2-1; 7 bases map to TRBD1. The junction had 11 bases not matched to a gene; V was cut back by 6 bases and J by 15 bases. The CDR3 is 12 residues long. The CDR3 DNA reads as TGTGCCAGCAGCTACGGACAGGTCCCCCTGTTCTTC. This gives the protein CASSYGQVPLFF.

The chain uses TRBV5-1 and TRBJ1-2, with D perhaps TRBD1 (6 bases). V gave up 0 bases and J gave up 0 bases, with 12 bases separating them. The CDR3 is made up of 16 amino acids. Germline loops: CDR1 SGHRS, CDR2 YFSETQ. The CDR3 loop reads CASSLVGQPPNYGYTF. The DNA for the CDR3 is TGCGCCAGCAGCTTGGTCGGACAGCCTCCTAACTATGGCTACACCTTC.

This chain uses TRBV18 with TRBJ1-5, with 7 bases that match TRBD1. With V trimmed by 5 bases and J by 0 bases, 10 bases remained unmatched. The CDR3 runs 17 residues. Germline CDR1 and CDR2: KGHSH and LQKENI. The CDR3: CASSLKGARDSNQPQHF. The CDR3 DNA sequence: TGTGCCAGCTCATTAAAGGGGGCGAGGGATAGCAATCAGCCCCAGCATTTT.

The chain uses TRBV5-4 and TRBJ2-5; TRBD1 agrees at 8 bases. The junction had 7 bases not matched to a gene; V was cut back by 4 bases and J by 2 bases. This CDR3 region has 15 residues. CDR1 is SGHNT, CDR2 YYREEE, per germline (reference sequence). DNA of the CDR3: TGTGCCAGCAGCCTAGGACAGGGCTGGCAAGAGACCCAGTACTTC. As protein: CASSLGQGWQETQYF.

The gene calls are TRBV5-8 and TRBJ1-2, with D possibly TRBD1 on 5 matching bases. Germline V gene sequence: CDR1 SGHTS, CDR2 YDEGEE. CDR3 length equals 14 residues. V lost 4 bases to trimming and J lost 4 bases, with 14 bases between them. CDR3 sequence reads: CASSDSRLGYGYTF. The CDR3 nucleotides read TGTGCCAGCAGCGACAGTAGGCTAGGCTATGGCTACACCTTC. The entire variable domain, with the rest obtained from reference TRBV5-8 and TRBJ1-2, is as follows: EAGVTQSPTHLIKTRGQQATLRCSPISGHTSVYWYQQALGLGLQFLLWYDEGEERNRGNFPPRFSGRQFPNYSSELNVNALELEDSALYLCASSDSRLGYGYTFGSGTRLTVV.

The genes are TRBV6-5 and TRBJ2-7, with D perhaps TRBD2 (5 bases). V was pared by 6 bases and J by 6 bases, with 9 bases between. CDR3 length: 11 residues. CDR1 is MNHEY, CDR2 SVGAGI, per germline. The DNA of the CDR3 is TGTGCCAGCAGCCGGGGTTCCGAGCAGTACTTC. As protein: CASSRGSEQYF.

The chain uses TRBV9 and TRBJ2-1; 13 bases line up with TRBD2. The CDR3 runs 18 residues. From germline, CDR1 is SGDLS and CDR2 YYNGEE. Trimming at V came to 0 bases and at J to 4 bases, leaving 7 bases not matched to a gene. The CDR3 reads CASSVGLAGGSGYNEQFF. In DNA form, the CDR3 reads TGTGCCAGCAGCGTAGGACTAGCGGGGGGCTCGGGGTACAATGAGCAGTTCTTC.

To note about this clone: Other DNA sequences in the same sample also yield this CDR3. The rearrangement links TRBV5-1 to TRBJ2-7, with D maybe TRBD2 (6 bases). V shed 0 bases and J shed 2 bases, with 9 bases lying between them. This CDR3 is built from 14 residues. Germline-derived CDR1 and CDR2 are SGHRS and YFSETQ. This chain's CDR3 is CASSLGGEPYEQYF. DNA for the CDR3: TGCGCCAGCAGCTTGGGGGGGGAACCCTACGAGCAGTACTTC. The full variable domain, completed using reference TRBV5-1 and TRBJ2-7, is KAGVTQTPRYLIKTRGQQVTLSCSPISGHRSVSWYQQTPGQGLQFLFEYFSETQRNKGNFPGRFSGRQFSNSRSEMNVSTLELGDSALYLCASSLGGEPYEQYFGPGTRLTVT.

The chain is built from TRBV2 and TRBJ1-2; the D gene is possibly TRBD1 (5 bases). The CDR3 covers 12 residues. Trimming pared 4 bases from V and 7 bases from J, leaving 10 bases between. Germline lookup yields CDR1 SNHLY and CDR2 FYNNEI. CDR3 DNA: TGTGCCAGCAGTGTTCAGGGTTCTGGCTACACCTTC. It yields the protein CASSVQGSGYTF.

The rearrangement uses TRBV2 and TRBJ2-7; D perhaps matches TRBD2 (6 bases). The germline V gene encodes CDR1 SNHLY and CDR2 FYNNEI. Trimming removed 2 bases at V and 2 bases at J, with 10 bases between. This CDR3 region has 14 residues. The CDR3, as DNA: TGTGCCAGCAGTGAATCCGCTAGCGCCTACGAGCAGTACTTC. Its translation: CASSESASAYEQYF.

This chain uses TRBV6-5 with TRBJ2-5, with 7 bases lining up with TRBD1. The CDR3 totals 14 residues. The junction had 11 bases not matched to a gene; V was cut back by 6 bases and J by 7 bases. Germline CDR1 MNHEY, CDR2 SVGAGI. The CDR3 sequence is CASSQPAQGRTQYF. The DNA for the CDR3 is TGTGCCAGCAGCCAACCTGCACAGGGGAGGACCCAGTACTTC.

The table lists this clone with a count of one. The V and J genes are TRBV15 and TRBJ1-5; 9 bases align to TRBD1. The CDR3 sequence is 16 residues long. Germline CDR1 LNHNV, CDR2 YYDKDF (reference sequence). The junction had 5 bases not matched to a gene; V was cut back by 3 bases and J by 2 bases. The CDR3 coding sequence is TGTGCCACCAGCAGCCGCCGGGACAGGGGCAATCAGCCCCAGCATTTT. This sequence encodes CATSSRRDRGNQPQHF.

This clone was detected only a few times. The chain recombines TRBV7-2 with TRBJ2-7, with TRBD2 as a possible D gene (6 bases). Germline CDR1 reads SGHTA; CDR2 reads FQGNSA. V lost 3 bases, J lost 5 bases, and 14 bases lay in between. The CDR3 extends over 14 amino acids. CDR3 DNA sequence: TGTGCCAGCAGCTTTTGGCGGGGCCGCGACGAGCAGTACTTC. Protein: CASSFWRGRDEQYF.

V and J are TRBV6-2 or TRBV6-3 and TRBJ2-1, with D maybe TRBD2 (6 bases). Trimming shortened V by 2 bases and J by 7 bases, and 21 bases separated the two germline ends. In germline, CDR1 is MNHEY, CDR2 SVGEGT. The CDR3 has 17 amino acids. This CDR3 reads CASSYISPSEGGNEQFF. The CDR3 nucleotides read TGTGCCAGCAGTTACATTTCGCCTAGCGAGGGCGGAAATGAGCAGTTCTTC.

CDR3 sequence (DNA): TGTGCCAGTAGTACGGGGGGGAGGGCCCAGCATTTT. Its protein product is CASSTGGRAQHF. The gene calls are TRBV19 and TRBJ1-5; tentatively, D is TRBD1 (5 bases). Deletions cut 4 bases from V and 11 bases from J, with 12 bases between. Germline V gene lookup returns CDR1 LNHDA and CDR2 SQIVND (reference sequence). The CDR3 spans 12 residues.

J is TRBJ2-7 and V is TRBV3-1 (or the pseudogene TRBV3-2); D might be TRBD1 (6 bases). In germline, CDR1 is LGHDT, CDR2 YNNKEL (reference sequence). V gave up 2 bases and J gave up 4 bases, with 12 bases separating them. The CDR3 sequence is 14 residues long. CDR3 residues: CASSQTGFVYEQYF. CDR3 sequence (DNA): TGTGCCAGCAGCCAAACAGGGTTCGTTTACGAGCAGTACTTC.

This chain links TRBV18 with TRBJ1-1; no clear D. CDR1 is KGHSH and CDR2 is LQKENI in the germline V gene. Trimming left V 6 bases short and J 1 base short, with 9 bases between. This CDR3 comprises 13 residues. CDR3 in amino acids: CASSSGWNTEAFF. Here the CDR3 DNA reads TGTGCCAGCTCCTCCGGTTGGAACACTGAAGCTTTCTTT.

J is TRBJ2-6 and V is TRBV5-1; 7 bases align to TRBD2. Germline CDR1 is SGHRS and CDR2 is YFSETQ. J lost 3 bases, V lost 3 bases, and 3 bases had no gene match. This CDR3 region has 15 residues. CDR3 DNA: TGCGCCAGCAGCTCGGGAGGTCTTGGGGCCAACGTCCTGACTTTC. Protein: CASSSGGLGANVLTF.

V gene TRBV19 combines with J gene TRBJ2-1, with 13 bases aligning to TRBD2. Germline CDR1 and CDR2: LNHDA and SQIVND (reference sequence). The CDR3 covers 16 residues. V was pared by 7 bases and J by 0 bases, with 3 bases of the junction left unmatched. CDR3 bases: TGTGCCAGTACCAGGACTAGCGGGAGCTCCTACAATGAGCAGTTCTTC. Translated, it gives CASTRTSGSSYNEQFF.

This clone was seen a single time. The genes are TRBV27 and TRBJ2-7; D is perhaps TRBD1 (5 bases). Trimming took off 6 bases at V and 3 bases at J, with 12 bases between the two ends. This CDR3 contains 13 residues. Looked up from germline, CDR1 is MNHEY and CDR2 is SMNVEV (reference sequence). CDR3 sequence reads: CASRKQAYYEQYF. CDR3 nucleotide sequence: TGTGCCAGCAGAAAACAGGCCTACTACGAGCAGTACTTC.

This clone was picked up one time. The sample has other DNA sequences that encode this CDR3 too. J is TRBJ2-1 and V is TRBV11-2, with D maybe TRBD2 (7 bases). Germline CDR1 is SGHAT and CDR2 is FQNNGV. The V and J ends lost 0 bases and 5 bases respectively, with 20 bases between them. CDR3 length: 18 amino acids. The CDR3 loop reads CASSLDGGGGLGDNEQFF. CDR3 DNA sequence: TGTGCCAGCAGCTTAGACGGGGGCGGGGGTCTTGGGGACAATGAGCAGTTCTTC.

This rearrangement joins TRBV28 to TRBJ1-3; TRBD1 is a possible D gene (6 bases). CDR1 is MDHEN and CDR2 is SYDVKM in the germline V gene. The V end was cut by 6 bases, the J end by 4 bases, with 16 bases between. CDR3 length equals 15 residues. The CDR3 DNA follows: TGTGCCAGCAGCACCGGACAGATCTGGGGAAACACCATATATTTT. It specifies CASSTGQIWGNTIYF.

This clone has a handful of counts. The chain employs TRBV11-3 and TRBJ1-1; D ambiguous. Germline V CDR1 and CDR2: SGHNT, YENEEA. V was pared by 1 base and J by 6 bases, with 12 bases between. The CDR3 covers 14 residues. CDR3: CASSLGGIGAEAFF. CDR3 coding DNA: TGTGCCAGCAGCTTAGGTGGAATCGGGGCTGAAGCTTTCTTT. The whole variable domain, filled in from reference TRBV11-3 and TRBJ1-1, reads EAGVVQSPRYKIIEKKQPVAFWCNPISGHNTLYWYLQNLGQGPELLIRYENEEAVDDSQLPKDRFSAERLKGVDSTLKIQPAELGDSAVYLCASSLGGIGAEAFFGQGTRLTVV.

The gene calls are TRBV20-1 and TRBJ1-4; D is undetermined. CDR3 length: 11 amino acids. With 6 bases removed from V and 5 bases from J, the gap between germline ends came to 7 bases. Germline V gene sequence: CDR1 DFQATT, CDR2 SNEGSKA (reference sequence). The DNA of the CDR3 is TGCAGTGCGAGCGCCAATGAAAAACTGTTTTTT. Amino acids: CSASANEKLFF.